One sample yielded the 13 T cell receptor beta chains listed below, sequenced in a study of shared clonotypes between healthy human individuals (TCRdb year 2020). The library came from the immunoSEQ multiplex PCR assay. The immuneACCESS repertoire file appears here via TCRdb, limited to in-frame rearrangements. These files lack a portion of the clones; in checked studies, under half of the deficit traces to unresolved V genes, and the cause of the others is not known. The sample yields 2 million to 2.5 million clones; over 90% were counted once. The ten largest clones take up 0.3% to 0.4% of the sample. Sequencing used naive CD4+ T cells from PBMCs. In light of the paper, this sample's cell subset or site label describes: CD45RA+ positively selected. Source of these receptors: a man younger than 35 in good health. Some clones in this sample may be carry-over from other donors' samples.

The V call is TRBV5-1, the J call TRBJ1-1; a possible D gene is TRBD1 (6 bases). CDR3 length: 16 amino acids. Trimming took off 7 bases at V and 1 base at J, with 20 bases between the two ends. Germline values: CDR1 SGHRS, CDR2 YFSETQ. The CDR3 bases are TGCGCCAGCCGCAACCCAGGGGCCGCGCAGAACACTGAAGCTTTCTTT. Protein sequence: CASRNPGAAQNTEAFF.

CDR3 sequence: CASSEGSSRGTGELFF. CDR3 in DNA: TGTGCCAGCAGTGAAGGTAGTAGTCGCGGGACCGGGGAGCTGTTTTTT. The J gene is TRBJ2-2, the V gene TRBV6-1; TRBD2 is a possible D gene (5 bases). CDR1 MNHNS and CDR2 SASEGT come from the germline V gene. V was trimmed by 1 base and J by 5 bases, leaving 14 bases between them. The CDR3 totals 16 residues.

This clone was found a few times. At the DNA level, this CDR3 is encoded by other sequences in the same sample as well. CDR3 coding DNA: TGCGCCAGCAGCCTGACTAGCGGATACACCGGGGAGCTGTTTTTT. Protein: CASSLTSGYTGELFF. The chain joins TRBV5-1 to TRBJ2-2, with 9 bases lining up with TRBD2. From germline, CDR1 is SGHRS and CDR2 YFSETQ. V lost 4 bases to trimming and J lost 3 bases; unmatched junction nucleotides: 4. The CDR3 totals 15 residues.

The rearrangement joins TRBV7-2 to TRBJ2-2; a possible D gene is TRBD1 (5 bases). V dropped 1 base and J dropped 6 bases, with 15 bases sitting between them. Germline V CDR1 and CDR2: SGHTA, FQGNSA. This CDR3 has 16 amino acids. The CDR3 DNA is TGTGCCAGCAGCTTAGTATATGGGGCGGCGGCCGGGGAGCTGTTTTTT. Protein: CASSLVYGAAAGELFF.

This clone occurred a few times. J is TRBJ1-1 and V is TRBV20-1, with D uncertain. V was cut by 8 bases and J by 7 bases, with 14 bases left in between. This CDR3 is built from 11 residues. Germline V lookup: CDR1 DFQATT, CDR2 SNEGSKA (reference sequence). In DNA form, the CDR3 reads TGCAGTAACCGGGGTGATAATGAAGCTTTCTTT. This sequence encodes CSNRGDNEAFF.

For this clone: This sample includes further DNA sequences coding for the same CDR3. The chain recombines TRBV5-1 with TRBJ2-2; maybe TRBD1 (5 bases). V dropped 5 bases and J dropped 0 bases, with 8 bases sitting between them. This CDR3 contains 14 residues. The germline CDR1 and CDR2 sequences are SGHRS and YFSETQ. CDR3 amino acids: CASSSDTNTGELFF. In DNA form, the CDR3 reads TGCGCCAGCAGTTCGGACACGAACACCGGGGAGCTGTTTTTT.

The chain employs TRBV28 and TRBJ1-6; D gene uncertain. CDR3 size: 11 residues. CDR1 and CDR2 from the germline V gene are MDHEN and SYDVKM. Trimming removed 3 bases at V and 9 bases at J, with 3 bases between. The CDR3 here is CASSFGSPLHF. The DNA of the CDR3 is TGTGCCAGCAGTTTTGGTTCACCCCTCCACTTT.

As for this clone: This sample also contains other DNA sequences that code for the same CDR3. This sequence joins TRBV5-1 and TRBJ2-7; D is unresolved. Germline V lookup: CDR1 SGHRS, CDR2 YFSETQ. V shed 2 bases and J shed 0 bases, with 9 bases lying between them. CDR3 size: 14 residues. The CDR3 bases are TGCGCCAGCAGCTTCGGAGACGGCTCCTACGAGCAGTACTTC. It specifies CASSFGDGSYEQYF.

The V and J genes are TRBV28 and TRBJ1-1; no definite D call. The CDR3 has 17 residues. The V and J ends lost 5 bases and 1 base respectively, with 20 bases between them. From germline, CDR1 is MDHEN and CDR2 SYDVKM. The CDR3 is CASSPRWGRVQNTEAFF. In DNA, the CDR3 is TGTGCCAGCAGTCCGAGGTGGGGTAGGGTCCAGAACACTGAAGCTTTCTTT.

This sequence joins TRBV7-9 and TRBJ2-1, with 12 nucleotides matching TRBD2. This CDR3 spans 16 amino acids. The V gene's germline CDR1 is SEHNR and CDR2 FQNEAQ (reference sequence). The ends lost 5 bases at V and 4 bases at J; junction bases unmatched: 6. The CDR3 DNA reads as TGTGCCAGCAGCCGCTGGACTAGCGGGACTTACAATGAGCAGTTCTTC. It translates to CASSRWTSGTYNEQFF.

This chain uses TRBV29-1 with TRBJ2-7; 14 bases are a match to TRBD2. Trimming at V came to 6 bases and at J to 6 bases, leaving 4 bases not matched to a gene. From germline, CDR1 is SQVTM and CDR2 ANQGSEA. The CDR3 extends over 13 amino acids. The CDR3 spells CSVRGLAGGEQYF. The DNA for the CDR3 is TGCAGCGTCCGAGGACTAGCGGGGGGCGAGCAGTACTTC.

The chain recombines TRBV5-1 with TRBJ2-1; 8 positions match TRBD1. CDR1 and CDR2 (germline): SGHRS, YFSETQ. The CDR3 sequence is 14 residues long. Trimming took 2 bases from V and 6 from J; bases not matched to a gene: 4. The CDR3 protein is CASSFQDRGNEQFF. CDR3 coding DNA: TGCGCCAGCAGCTTTCAAGACAGGGGCAATGAGCAGTTCTTC.

The chain employs TRBV19 and TRBJ2-1; TRBD2 agrees at 13 bases. The trim removed 8 bases at V and 7 bases at J, leaving 11 bases unmatched. The CDR3 has 16 amino acids. CDR1 LNHDA and CDR2 SQIVND come from the germline V gene (reference sequence). CDR3 protein: CASRKGGTSGNNEQFF. DNA of the CDR3: TGTGCCAGTCGTAAGGGGGGGACTAGCGGGAATAATGAGCAGTTCTTC.